This T cell receptor (beta chain) comes out of a study of cytomegalovirus exposure and HLA in healthy donors. This PCR relied on a set of 60 Vbeta primers and 13 Jbeta primers. TCRdb's copy holds only in-frame clones and misses some; the assay was immunoSEQ multiplex PCR. The sample has 150,000 to 200,000 clones, roughly 79% seen once; the top ten hold about 2.7%. Study conclusions and caveats: According to a later analysis, most TCR beta chains associated with CMV appeared HLA-restricted. The listing of fewer than 200 TCR beta chains classed them as cytomegalovirus-associated. Later analysis revealed greater clonal expansion in HLA-associated TCR beta chains than in equally common others.

Germline CDR1 and CDR2: SGHRS and YFSETQ. This CDR3 spans 15 amino acids. With 3 bases clipped from V and 0 bases from J, the junction kept 3 bases outside the gene matches. Comments on this clone: No antigen is known for it.

The V call is TRBV5-1, the J call TRBJ1-3; 7 nucleotides line up with TRBD1. This clonotype originated in a male donor in good health and CMV-seronegative. Sequencing was carried out using PBMCs. The CDR3 DNA reads TGCGCCAGCAGCTCGGGGACAGCCTCTGGAAACACCATATATTTT. Protein product: CASSSGTASGNTIYF. The full variable domain, in which reference TRBV5-1 and TRBJ1-3 provide the parts outside the CDR3, is KAGVTQTPRYLIKTRGQQVTLSCSPISGHRSVSWYQQTPGQGLQFLFEYFSETQRNKGNFPGRFSGRQFSNSRSEMNVSTLELGDSALYLCASSSGTASGNTIYFGEGSWLTVV.